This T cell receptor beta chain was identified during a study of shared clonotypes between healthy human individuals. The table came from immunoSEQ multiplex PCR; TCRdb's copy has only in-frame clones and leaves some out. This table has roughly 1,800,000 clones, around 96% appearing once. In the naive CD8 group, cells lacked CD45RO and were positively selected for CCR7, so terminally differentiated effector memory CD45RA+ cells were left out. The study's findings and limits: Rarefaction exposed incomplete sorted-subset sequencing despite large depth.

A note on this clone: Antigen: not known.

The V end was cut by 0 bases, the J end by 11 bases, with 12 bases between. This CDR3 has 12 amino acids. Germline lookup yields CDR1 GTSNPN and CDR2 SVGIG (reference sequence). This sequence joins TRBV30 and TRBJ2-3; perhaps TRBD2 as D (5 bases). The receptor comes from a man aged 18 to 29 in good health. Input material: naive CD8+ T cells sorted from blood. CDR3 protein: CAWSVEGLGQYF. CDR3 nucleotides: TGTGCCTGGAGTGTAGAGGGCTTAGGGCAGTATTTT.